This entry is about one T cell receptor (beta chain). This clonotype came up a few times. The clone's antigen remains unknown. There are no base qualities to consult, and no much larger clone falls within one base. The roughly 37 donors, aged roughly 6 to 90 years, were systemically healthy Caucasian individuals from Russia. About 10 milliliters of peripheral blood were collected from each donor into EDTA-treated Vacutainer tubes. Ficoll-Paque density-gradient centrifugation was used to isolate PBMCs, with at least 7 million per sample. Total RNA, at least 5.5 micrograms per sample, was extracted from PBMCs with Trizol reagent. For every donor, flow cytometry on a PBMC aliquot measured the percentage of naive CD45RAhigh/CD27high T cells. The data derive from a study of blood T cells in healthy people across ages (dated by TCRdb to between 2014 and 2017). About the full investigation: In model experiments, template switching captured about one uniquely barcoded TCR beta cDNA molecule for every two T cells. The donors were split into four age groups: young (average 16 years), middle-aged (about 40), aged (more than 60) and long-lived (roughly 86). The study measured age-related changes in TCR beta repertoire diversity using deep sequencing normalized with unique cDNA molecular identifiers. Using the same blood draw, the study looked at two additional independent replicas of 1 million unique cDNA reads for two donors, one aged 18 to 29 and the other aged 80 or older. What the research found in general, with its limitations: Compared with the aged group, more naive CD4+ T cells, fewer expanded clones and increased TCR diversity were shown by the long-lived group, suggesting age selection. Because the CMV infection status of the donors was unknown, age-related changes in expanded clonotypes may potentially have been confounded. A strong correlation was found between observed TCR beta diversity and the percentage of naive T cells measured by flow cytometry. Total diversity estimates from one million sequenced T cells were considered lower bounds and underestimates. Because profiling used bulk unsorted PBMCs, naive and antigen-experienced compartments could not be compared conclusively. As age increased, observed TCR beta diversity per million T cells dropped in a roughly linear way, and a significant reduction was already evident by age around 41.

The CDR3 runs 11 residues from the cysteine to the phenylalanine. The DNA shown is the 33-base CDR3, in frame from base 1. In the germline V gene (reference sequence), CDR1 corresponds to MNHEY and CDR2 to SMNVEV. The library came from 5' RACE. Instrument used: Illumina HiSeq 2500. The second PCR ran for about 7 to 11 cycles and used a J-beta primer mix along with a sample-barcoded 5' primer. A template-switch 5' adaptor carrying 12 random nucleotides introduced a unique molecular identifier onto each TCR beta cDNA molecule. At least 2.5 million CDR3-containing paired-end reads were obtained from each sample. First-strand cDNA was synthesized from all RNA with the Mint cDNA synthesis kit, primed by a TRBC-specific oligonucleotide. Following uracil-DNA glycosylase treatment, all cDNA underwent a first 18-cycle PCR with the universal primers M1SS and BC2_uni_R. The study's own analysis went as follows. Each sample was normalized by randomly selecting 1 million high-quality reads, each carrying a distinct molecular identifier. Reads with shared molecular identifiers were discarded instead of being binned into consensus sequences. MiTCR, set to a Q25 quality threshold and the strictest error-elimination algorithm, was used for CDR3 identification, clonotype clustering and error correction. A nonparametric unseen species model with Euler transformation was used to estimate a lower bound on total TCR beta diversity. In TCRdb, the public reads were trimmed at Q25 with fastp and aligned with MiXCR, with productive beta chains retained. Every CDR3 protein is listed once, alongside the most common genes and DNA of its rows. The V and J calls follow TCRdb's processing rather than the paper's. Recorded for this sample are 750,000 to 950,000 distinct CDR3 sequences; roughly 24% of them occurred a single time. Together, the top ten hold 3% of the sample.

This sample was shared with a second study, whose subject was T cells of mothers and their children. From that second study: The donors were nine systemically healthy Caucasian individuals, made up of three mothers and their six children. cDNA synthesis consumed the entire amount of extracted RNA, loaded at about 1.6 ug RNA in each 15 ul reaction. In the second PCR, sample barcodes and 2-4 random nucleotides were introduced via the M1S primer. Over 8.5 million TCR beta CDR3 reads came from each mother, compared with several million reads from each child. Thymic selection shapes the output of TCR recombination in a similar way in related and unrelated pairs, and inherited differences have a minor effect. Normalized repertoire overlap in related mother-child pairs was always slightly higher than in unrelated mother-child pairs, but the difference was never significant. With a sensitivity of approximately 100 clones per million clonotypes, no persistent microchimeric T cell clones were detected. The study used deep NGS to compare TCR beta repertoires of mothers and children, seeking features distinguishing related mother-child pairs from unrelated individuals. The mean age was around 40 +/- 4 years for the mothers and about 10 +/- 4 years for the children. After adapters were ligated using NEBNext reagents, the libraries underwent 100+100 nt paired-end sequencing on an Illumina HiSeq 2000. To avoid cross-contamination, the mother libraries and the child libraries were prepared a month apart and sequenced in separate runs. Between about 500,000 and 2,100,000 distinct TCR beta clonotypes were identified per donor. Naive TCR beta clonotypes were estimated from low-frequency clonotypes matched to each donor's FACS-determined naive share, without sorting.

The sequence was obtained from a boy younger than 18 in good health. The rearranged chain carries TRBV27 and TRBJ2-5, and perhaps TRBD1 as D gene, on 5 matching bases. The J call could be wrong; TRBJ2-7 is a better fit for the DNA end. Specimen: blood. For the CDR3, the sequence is CASRWGNEQYF. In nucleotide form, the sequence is TGTGCCAGCCGCTGGGGCAACGAGCAGTACTTC.